These T cell receptor beta chains were read from a single sample in a study of control samples from healthy donors and cancer patients. Repertoires were generated with immunoSEQ multiplex PCR, while TCRdb's copy carries only in-frame clones and drops some. The top ten hold about 5% of the sample, which has 150,000 or so clones, around 95% seen once. Sequencing input: blood. These receptors came from a man in his forties in good health. The CDR3 runs from the conserved cysteine through the conserved F or W.

V gene	J gene	CDR3 protein
TRBV15	TRBJ2-3	CATSSDRGADTQYF
TRBV5-4	TRBJ1-4	CASHSGEKLFF
TRBV7-2	TRBJ2-7	CASSSGGAQNEQYF
TRBV5-1	TRBJ2-1	CASSLAGTSGALNEQFF
TRBV6-6	TRBJ1-3	CASSYTAPSAGNTIYF
TRBV5-5	TRBJ1-3	CASSPGVWQSSGNTIYF
TRBV7-3	TRBJ1-1	CASSVDGTPNTEAFF
TRBV9	TRBJ2-3	CASSARQSLTQYF
TRBV7-6	TRBJ2-7	CASSSGPGQGNYEQYF
TRBV19	TRBJ1-4	CASSRGSNEKLFF
TRBV19	TRBJ1-5	CASSARAYNQPQHF
TRBV5-1	TRBJ1-1	CASSLGGGVSEAFF
TRBV5-8	TRBJ1-1	CASSLSTVRPEAFF
TRBV30	TRBJ1-1	CAWSAGAGTEAFF
TRBV28	TRBJ2-1	CASESPGRYNEQFF
TRBV6-5	TRBJ1-5	CASRSWTVGNQPQHF
TRBV9	TRBJ1-3	CASSTGGTGNTIYF
TRBV11-3	TRBJ2-7	CANRLGRVGYEQYF
TRBV7-9	TRBJ1-6	CASSLGPRHSPLHF
TRBV7-6	TRBJ2-1	CASSLFSGGKSYSYNEQFF